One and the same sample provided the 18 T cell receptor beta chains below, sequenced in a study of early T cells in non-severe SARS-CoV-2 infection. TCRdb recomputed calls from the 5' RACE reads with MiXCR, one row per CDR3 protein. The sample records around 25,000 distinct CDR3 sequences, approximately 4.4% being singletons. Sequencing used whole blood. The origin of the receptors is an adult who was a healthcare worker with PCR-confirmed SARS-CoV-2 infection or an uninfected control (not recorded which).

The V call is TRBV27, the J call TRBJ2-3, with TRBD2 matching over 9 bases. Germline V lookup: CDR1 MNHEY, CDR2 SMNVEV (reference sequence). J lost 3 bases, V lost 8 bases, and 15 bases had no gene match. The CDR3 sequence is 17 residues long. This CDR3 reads CASSQVVAGVWTDTQYF. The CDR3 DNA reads TGTGCCAGCTCCCAGGTGGTAGCGGGAGTTTGGACAGATACGCAGTATTTT.

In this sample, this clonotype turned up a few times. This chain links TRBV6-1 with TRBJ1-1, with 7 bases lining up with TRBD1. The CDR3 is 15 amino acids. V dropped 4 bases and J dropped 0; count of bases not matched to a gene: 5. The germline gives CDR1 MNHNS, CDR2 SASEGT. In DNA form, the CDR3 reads TGTGCCAGCAGTGCATCCGGGACAGTGAACACTGAAGCTTTCTTT. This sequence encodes CASSASGTVNTEAFF.

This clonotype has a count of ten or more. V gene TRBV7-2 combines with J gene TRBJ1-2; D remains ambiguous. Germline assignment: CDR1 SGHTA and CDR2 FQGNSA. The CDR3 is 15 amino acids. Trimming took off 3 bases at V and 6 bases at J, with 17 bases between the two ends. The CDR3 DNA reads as TGTGCCAGCAGCTTGGGAACAACCCCACTACATGGCTACACCTTC. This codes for CASSLGTTPLHGYTF.

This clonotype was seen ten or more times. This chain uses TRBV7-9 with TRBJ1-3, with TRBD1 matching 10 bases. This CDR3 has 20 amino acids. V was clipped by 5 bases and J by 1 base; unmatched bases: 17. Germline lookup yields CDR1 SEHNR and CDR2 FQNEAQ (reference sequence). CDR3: CASSPPTGGPVPFSGNTIYF. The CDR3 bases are TGTGCCAGCAGCCCCCCGACAGGGGGCCCCGTCCCCTTTTCTGGAAACACCATATATTTT.

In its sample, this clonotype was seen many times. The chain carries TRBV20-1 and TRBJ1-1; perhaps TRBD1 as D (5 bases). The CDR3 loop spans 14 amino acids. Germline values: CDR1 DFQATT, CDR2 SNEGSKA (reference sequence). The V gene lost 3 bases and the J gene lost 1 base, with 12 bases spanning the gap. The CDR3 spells CSASYGTANTEAFF. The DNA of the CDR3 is TGCAGTGCTAGTTATGGGACGGCGAACACTGAAGCTTTCTTT.

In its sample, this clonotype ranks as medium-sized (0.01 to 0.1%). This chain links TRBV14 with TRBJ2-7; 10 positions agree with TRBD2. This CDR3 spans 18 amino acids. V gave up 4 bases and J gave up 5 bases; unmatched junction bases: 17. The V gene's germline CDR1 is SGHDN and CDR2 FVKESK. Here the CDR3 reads CASSPTGRASGSINEQYF. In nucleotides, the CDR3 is TGTGCCAGCAGCCCGACGGGACGAGCTAGCGGGAGTATCAACGAGCAGTACTTC.

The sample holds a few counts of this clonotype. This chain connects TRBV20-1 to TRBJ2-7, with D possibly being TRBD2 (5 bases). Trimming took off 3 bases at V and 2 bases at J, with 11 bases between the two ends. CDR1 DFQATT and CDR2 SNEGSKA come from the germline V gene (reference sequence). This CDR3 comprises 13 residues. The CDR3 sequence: CSASKGSTYEQYF. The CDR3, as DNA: TGCAGTGCTAGCAAAGGGAGCACCTACGAGCAGTACTTC.

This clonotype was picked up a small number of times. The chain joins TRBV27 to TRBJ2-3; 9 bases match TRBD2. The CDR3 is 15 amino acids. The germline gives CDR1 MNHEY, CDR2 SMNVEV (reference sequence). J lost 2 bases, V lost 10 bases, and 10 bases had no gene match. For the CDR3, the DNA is TGTGCCACCCCGGGGGGACTAGCTCTCACAGATACGCAGTATTTT. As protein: CATPGGLALTDTQYF.

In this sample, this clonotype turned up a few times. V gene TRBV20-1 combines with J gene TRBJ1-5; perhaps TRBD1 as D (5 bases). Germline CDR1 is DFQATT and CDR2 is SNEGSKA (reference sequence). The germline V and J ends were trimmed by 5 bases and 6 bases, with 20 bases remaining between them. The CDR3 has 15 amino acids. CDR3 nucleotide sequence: TGCAGTGCTTCGAGGAGGGGCAGGGAAGCTCAGCCCCAGCATTTT. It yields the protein CSASRRGREAQPQHF.

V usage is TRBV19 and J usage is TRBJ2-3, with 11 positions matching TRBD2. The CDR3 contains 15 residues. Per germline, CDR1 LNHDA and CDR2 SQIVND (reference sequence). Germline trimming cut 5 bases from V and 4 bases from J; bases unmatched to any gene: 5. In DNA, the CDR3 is TGTGCCAGTAGTGTACTAGCGGGGGTCGCAGATACGCAGTATTTT. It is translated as CASSVLAGVADTQYF.

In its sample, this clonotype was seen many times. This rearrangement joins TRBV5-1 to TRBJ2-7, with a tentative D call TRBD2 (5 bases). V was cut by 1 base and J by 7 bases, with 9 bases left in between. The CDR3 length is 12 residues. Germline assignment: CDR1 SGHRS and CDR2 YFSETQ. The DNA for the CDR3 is TGCGCCAGCAGCTTGTTCTCGGGGGAGCAGTACTTC. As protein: CASSLFSGEQYF.

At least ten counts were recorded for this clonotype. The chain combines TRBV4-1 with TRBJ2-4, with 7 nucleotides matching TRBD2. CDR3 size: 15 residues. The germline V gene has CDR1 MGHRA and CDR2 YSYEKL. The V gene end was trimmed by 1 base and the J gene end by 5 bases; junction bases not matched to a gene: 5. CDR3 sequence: CASSQAEGGENIQYF. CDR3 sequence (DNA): TGCGCCAGCAGCCAAGCGGAGGGAGGGGAAAACATTCAGTACTTC.

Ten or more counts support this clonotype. The CDR3 loop is CAWSVSGRKETQYF. The CDR3 nucleotides are TGTGCCTGGAGTGTTAGCGGGAGAAAGGAGACCCAGTACTTC. V usage is TRBV30 and J usage is TRBJ2-5, with 9 bases identical to TRBD2. Germline CDR1 GTSNPN, CDR2 SVGIG (reference sequence). This CDR3 region has 14 residues. The V segment lost 0 bases and the J segment 5 bases; nucleotides outside the gene matches: 4.

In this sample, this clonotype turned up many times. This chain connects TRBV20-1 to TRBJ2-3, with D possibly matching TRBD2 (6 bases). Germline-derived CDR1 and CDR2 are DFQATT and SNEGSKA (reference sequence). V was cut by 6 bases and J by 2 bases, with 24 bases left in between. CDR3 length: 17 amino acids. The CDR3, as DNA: TGCAGTGCGCTTGGGCCGCGGGGTACTATCGACACAGATACGCAGTATTTT. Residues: CSALGPRGTIDTDTQYF.

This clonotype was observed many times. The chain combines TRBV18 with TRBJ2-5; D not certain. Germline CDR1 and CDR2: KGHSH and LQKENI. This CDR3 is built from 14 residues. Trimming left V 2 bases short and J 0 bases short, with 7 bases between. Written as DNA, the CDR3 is TGTGCCAGCTCACCATATCCAGACCAAGAGACCCAGTACTTC. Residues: CASSPYPDQETQYF. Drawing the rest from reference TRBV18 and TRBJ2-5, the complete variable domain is NAGVMQNPRHLVRRRGQEARLRCSPMKGHSHVYWYRQLPEEGLKFMVYLQKENIIDESGMPKERFSAEFPKEGPSILRIQQVVRGDSAAYFCASSPYPDQETQYFGPGTRLLVL.

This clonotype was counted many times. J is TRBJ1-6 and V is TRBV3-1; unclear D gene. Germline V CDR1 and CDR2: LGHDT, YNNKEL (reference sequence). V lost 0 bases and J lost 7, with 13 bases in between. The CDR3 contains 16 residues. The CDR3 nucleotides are TGTGCCAGCAGCCAAGACTCGAGACGGAAAAATTCACCCCTCCACTTT. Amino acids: CASSQDSRRKNSPLHF.

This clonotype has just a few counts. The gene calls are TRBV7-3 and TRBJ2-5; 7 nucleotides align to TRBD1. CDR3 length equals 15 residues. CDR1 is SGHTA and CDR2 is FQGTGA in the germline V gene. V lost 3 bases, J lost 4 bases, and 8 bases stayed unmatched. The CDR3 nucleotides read TGTGCCAGCAGCTTGACAGGGCTTAGAGGAGAGACCCAGTACTTC. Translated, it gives CASSLTGLRGETQYF. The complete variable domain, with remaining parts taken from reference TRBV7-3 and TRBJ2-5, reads GAGVSQTPSNKVTEKGKYVELRCDPISGHTALYWYRQSLGQGPEFLIYFQGTGAADDSGLPNDRFFAVRPEGSVSTLKIQRTERGDSAVYLCASSLTGLRGETQYFGPGTRLLVL.

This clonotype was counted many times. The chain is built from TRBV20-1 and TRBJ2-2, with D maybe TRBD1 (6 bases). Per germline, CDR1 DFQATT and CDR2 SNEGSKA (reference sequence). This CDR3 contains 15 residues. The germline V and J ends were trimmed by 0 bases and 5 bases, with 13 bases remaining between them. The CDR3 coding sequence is TGCAGTGCTAGAGAACTGAGCGGACAGACCGGGGAGCTGTTTTTT. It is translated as CSARELSGQTGELFF.